These 28 T cell receptor delta chains were sequenced from one sample in a study of fetal and pediatric gammadelta thymocytes. TCRdb reprocessed the reads through CATT. The table records under 2,500 delta-chain clones, approximately 26% of them present only once. Sequenced material: non-Vgamma9Vdelta2 gamma-delta T cells from the thymus. Noted subset: CD3+gammadeltaTCR+ thymocytes not co-expressing Vgamma9 and Vdelta2. These receptors were obtained from a child who underwent cardiac surgery and was recorded as healthy.

This clone is deemed medium-sized. The V call is TRDV1, the J call TRDJ1; 9 bases agree with TRDD3. The germline gives CDR1 TSWWSYY, CDR2 QGS. The CDR3 is 24 amino acids. V lost 1 base to trimming and J lost 0 bases; unmatched junction nucleotides: 27. The CDR3 sequence: CALGERCDFPTKGIRSVYTDKLIF. Written as DNA, the CDR3 is TGTGCTCTTGGGGAACGATGCGATTTTCCCACGAAGGGGATACGGTCTGTTTACACCGATAAACTCATCTTT.

V and J are TRDV1 and TRDJ1, with a tentative D call TRDD3 (6 bases). Trimming took off 0 bases at V and 4 bases at J, with 18 bases between the two ends. The CDR3 has 17 residues. Per germline, CDR1 TSWWSYY and CDR2 QGS. CDR3 DNA: TGTGCTCTTGGGGAACTTACAGGGGGAACCGCCTTCGATAAACTCATCTTT. Amino acids: CALGELTGGTAFDKLIF.

This clone was recorded a few times. The chain couples TRDV1 to TRDJ1; the match to TRDD3 covers 7 bases. This CDR3 region has 20 residues. The ends lost 3 bases at V and 6 bases at J; junction bases unmatched: 25. The V gene's germline CDR1 is TSWWSYY and CDR2 QGS. The CDR3 loop reads CALGEPTTFPWGTSRNKLIF. DNA of the CDR3: TGTGCTCTTGGGGAGCCGACGACCTTTCCTTGGGGGACGTCTAGGAATAAACTCATCTTT.

For this clone: A read error may be the cause here, since a much bigger clone is one base away. Other nucleotide sequences in the sample specify the same CDR3. The rearrangement joins TRAV38-2/DV8 to TRDJ1; 12 bases map to TRDD3. The CDR3 runs to 18 residues. V lost 6 bases, J lost 3 bases, and 15 bases stayed unmatched. Germline assignment: CDR1 TSESDYY and CDR2 QEAYKQQN. The CDR3 DNA sequence: TGTGCTTATAAACGGACAGGTACTGGGGGATACTGGGCCGATAAACTCATCTTT. Protein sequence: CAYKRTGTGGYWADKLIF.

The J gene is TRDJ1, the V gene TRAV14/DV4; 10 bases match TRDD3. The CDR3 runs 19 residues. Germline V gives CDR1 TSDPSYG, CDR2 QGSYDQQN (reference sequence). This chain's CDR3 is CALSEENTKVGDTGDKLIF. The CDR3, as DNA: TGTGCTCTGAGTGAGGAAAATACTAAGGTGGGGGATACCGGCGATAAACTCATCTTT.

The chain joins TRAV29/DV5 to TRDJ1, with 8 positions matching TRDD3. There are 16 residues in the CDR3. J lost 11 bases, V lost 2 bases, and 20 bases had no gene match. Germline V CDR1 and CDR2: NSMFDY, ISSIKDK. The CDR3 region has the DNA TGTGCAGCAAGTTGGCCTTCCGACTTAACTGGGGGTGAGCTCATCTTT. Protein: CAASWPSDLTGGELIF.

Sample share makes this clone medium-sized. The chain carries TRDV1 and TRDJ1, with TRDD3 identical over 13 bases. V lost 2 bases to trimming and J lost 3 bases; unmatched junction nucleotides: 39. Looked up from germline, CDR1 is TSWWSYY and CDR2 is QGS. This CDR3 spans 28 amino acids. The CDR3 region is CALGECARPTYICTGGYDIRGGADKLIF. The CDR3 nucleotides are TGTGCTCTTGGGGAATGCGCCCGGCCTACCTATATCTGTACTGGGGGATACGACATACGAGGTGGGGCCGATAAACTCATCTTT.

The V call is TRDV1, the J call TRDJ4; TRDD2 is a possible D gene (6 bases). Trimming stripped 1 base from V and 5 bases from J, with 20 bases between. The germline V gene has CDR1 TSWWSYY and CDR2 QGS. There are 16 residues in the CDR3. CDR3 amino acids: CALGERILRDAGPLIF. CDR3 nucleotide sequence: TGTGCTCTTGGGGAACGCATCCTACGGGACGCGGGCCCCCTGATCTTT.

Of note for this clone: Being one base from a much bigger clone, this may be a read error. The chain employs TRDV1 and TRDJ1; TRDD3 matches at 7 bases. In germline, CDR1 is TSWWSYY, CDR2 QGS. This CDR3 spans 16 amino acids. Trimming cost V 1 base and J 4 bases; bases outside gene matches: 9. The CDR3 bases are TGTGCTCTTGGGGAACGGTTTGGGGGACTGGGCGATAAACTCATCTTT. Protein: CALGERFGGLGDKLIF.

By share, this clone counts as medium-sized. This chain joins TRDV1 and TRDJ1; 8 bases line up with TRDD3. Germline values: CDR1 TSWWSYY, CDR2 QGS. V gave up 0 bases and J gave up 0 bases; unmatched junction bases: 9. CDR3 size: 18 residues. CDR3 region: CALGELRLGETYTDKLIF. CDR3 nucleotide sequence: TGTGCTCTTGGGGAACTGCGCCTGGGGGAGACGTACACCGATAAACTCATCTTT.

By its share, this clone is medium-sized (0.01 to 0.1%). The chain couples TRAV23/DV6 to TRDJ1; 11 bases align to TRDD3. The CDR3 covers 23 residues. Germline CDR1 reads NTAFDY; CDR2 reads IRPDVSE (reference sequence). The ends lost 4 bases at V and 0 bases at J; junction bases unmatched: 29. CDR3 DNA sequence: TGTGCAGCATACCAAACTCCTTTCCTACTGGGGGATAATTCGTATAATTACACCGATAAACTCATCTTT. It codes for CAAYQTPFLLGDNSYNYTDKLIF. The whole variable domain, remainder taken from reference TRAV23/DV6 and TRDJ1, is QQQVKQSPQSLIVQKGGISIINCAYENTAFDYFPWYQQFPGKGPALLIAIRPDVSEKKEGRFTISFNKSAKQFSLHIMDSQPGDSATYFCAAYQTPFLLGDNSYNYTDKLIFGKGTRVTVEP.

This clone was recorded a few times. The V and J genes are TRDV1 and TRDJ1; the D gene is possibly TRDD1 (5 bases). V lost 3 bases and J lost 1, with 18 bases in between. This CDR3 comprises 17 residues. The germline V gene encodes CDR1 TSWWSYY and CDR2 QGS. The CDR3 loop reads CALGDCMLGNVTDKLIF. The CDR3 nucleotides are TGTGCTCTTGGGGATTGTATGTTGGGAAATGTCACCGATAAACTCATCTTT.

Sample share makes this clone medium-sized. The rearrangement uses TRDV1 and TRDJ1, with TRDD2 identical over 9 bases. This CDR3 has 21 amino acids. Germline V gives CDR1 TSWWSYY, CDR2 QGS. After removal of 2 bases from V and 2 bases from J, the junction contained 21 bases not matched to a gene. In DNA, the CDR3 is TGTGCTCTTGGGGAAAGCAAGAGAGTCCTTCCTACTAGGGGGGGGACCGATAAACTCATCTTT. This codes for CALGESKRVLPTRGGTDKLIF.

Within the sample, this clone is medium-sized. This chain uses TRDV1 with TRDJ2; 13 positions agree with TRDD3. Germline trimming cut 0 bases from V and 3 bases from J; bases unmatched to any gene: 16. The germline V gene encodes CDR1 TSWWSYY and CDR2 QGS. The CDR3 is 22 amino acids. The CDR3 is CALGELGLVVLGDTLVTAQLFF. As DNA, the CDR3 is TGTGCTCTTGGGGAACTAGGGTTGGTTGTACTGGGGGATACGCTGGTGACAGCACAACTCTTCTTT.

Of note for this clone: Possible read error: a much larger clone is one base away. The identical CDR3 is also encoded by other nucleotide sequences in the sample. This rearrangement joins TRDV1 to TRDJ1; 9 nucleotides align to TRDD3. The V gene end was trimmed by 3 bases and the J gene end by 0 bases; junction bases not matched to a gene: 32. The germline V gene has CDR1 TSWWSYY and CDR2 QGS. The CDR3 loop spans 25 amino acids. Here the CDR3 reads CALGDARGILSPTGIRKKYTDKLIF. For the CDR3, the DNA is TGTGCTCTTGGGGATGCGAGGGGGATACTTTCCCCTACAGGGATACGGAAGAAGTACACCGATAAACTCATCTTT.

This clone was counted between two and nine times. This chain joins TRDV1 and TRDJ1; 9 nucleotides agree with TRDD3. V gave up 3 bases and J gave up 0 bases; unmatched junction bases: 26. The CDR3 is made up of 23 amino acids. Germline V gives CDR1 TSWWSYY, CDR2 QGS. The CDR3, as DNA: TGTGCTCTTGGGGATCCAACCCCGGCCTTCCCCGGGCTACTGGGGGACTACACCGATAAACTCATCTTT. It encodes CALGDPTPAFPGLLGDYTDKLIF.

This clone is termed large. Other DNA sequences from this sample encode an identical CDR3 as well. The gene calls are TRAV29/DV5 and TRDJ1; 7 bases are shared with TRDD3. In germline, CDR1 is NSMFDY, CDR2 ISSIKDK. This CDR3 is built from 20 residues. The ends lost 5 bases at V and 1 base at J; junction bases unmatched: 26. CDR3 protein: CAAGRVPTTVLGIFTDKLIF. The CDR3 DNA is TGTGCAGCTGGGAGGGTCCCTACGACCGTACTGGGGATTTTCACCGATAAACTCATCTTT.

As regards this clone: Given a much more abundant clone one base away, this may be a read error. The chain is built from TRAV38-2/DV8 and TRDJ1; 7 nucleotides agree with TRDD3. Trimming cost V 4 bases and J 7 bases; bases outside gene matches: 31. This CDR3 spans 21 amino acids. Germline loops: CDR1 TSESDYY, CDR2 QEAYKQQN. CDR3 nucleotide sequence: TGTGCTTATAGGGCAAGAAAGTTTCCCTACTTGATGGATTGGGGGAAATCTAAACTCATCTTT. This gives the protein CAYRARKFPYLMDWGKSKLIF.

This clone was detected only a few times. This chain connects TRDV1 to TRDJ1, with TRDD2 as a possible D gene (6 bases). The length of the CDR3 is 19 residues. Germline V lookup: CDR1 TSWWSYY, CDR2 QGS. V dropped 2 bases and J dropped 0 bases, with 22 bases sitting between them. The CDR3 spells CALGEGNIVLHGYTDKLIF. CDR3 DNA: TGTGCTCTTGGGGAAGGTAATATCGTCCTACACGGGTACACCGATAAACTCATCTTT.

The chain recombines TRDV1 with TRDJ1, with TRDD3 identical over 13 bases. Germline assignment: CDR1 TSWWSYY and CDR2 QGS. The CDR3 covers 22 residues. V was clipped by 3 bases and J by 2 bases; unmatched bases: 21. This chain's CDR3 is CALGDPNLPRGLGDTGTDKLIF. In DNA, the CDR3 is TGTGCTCTTGGGGACCCAAACCTTCCTAGGGGACTGGGGGATACGGGAACCGATAAACTCATCTTT.

This clone was recorded a few times. Other DNA sequences in the same sample also yield this CDR3. The V gene is TRDV1, the J gene TRDJ1; D is possibly TRDD2 (5 bases). V was trimmed by 5 bases and J by 0 bases, leaving 31 bases between them. Germline CDR1 and CDR2: TSWWSYY and QGS. This CDR3 is 21 amino acids long. The CDR3 DNA is TGTGCTCTTGGGTTGACTTCCCTACTTAACCGACGTGCCGGAAACACCGATAAACTCATCTTT. Translation: CALGLTSLLNRRAGNTDKLIF.

Relative to its sample, this clone is medium-sized. The sample contains more than one DNA sequence encoding this CDR3. This chain links TRDV1 with TRDJ1; 12 bases are shared with TRDD3. Germline CDR1 is TSWWSYY and CDR2 is QGS. V shed 3 bases and J 0 bases; nucleotides not matched to a gene: 14. CDR3 length: 20 amino acids. The CDR3 protein is CALGENSLASGGYDTDKLIF. The DNA for the CDR3 is TGTGCTCTTGGGGAGAATTCCCTCGCATCTGGGGGATACGACACCGATAAACTCATCTTT.

The table lists this clone with a few counts. This chain connects TRDV1 to TRDJ1, with TRDD3 matching 10 bases. The V gene end was trimmed by 4 bases and the J gene end by 2 bases; junction bases not matched to a gene: 19. Germline assignment: CDR1 TSWWSYY and CDR2 QGS. CDR3 size: 20 residues. CDR3 nucleotide sequence: TGTGCTCTTGGGGGGGCCTTCCTAGGCTGGGGGATAAGTAAAACCGATAAACTCATCTTT. Protein product: CALGGAFLGWGISKTDKLIF.

By sample share, this clone is medium-sized. The V call is TRDV1, the J call TRDJ1, with 11 bases fitting TRDD3. Germline V gene lookup returns CDR1 TSWWSYY and CDR2 QGS. This CDR3 spans 19 amino acids. The ends lost 3 bases at V and 4 bases at J; junction bases unmatched: 16. CDR3 nucleotide sequence: TGTGCTCTTGGGGACACCGAGGTACTGGGGGATAGAGGCGTCGATAAACTCATCTTT. Amino acids: CALGDTEVLGDRGVDKLIF.

A note on this clone: This clone may be a read error of a much larger clone one base away. The V gene is TRDV1, the J gene TRDJ1, with TRDD3 matching over 7 bases. Trimming took 2 bases from V and 4 from J; bases not matched to a gene: 22. Germline loops: CDR1 TSWWSYY, CDR2 QGS. The CDR3 runs to 20 residues. The CDR3 nucleotides are TGTGCTCTTGGGGAATCCGTCGGAACCCCGTACAGGGGGATGGGCGATAAACTCATCTTT. Its translation is CALGESVGTPYRGMGDKLIF.

This clone was found once. A much larger clonotype is one base distant, so this may be a read error. Other DNA sequences in the sample encode the same CDR3. The V call is TRDV1, the J call TRDJ1, with 7 positions matching TRDD3. The germline gives CDR1 TSWWSYY, CDR2 QGS. The CDR3 runs 18 residues. CDR3 bases: TGTGCTCTGATTCTACTGGGGCACGAAAATTTGTACACTGATAAACTCATCTTT. Its translation is CALILLGHENLYTDKLIF.

This clone was detected only a few times. The chain joins TRDV1 to TRDJ1, with 9 bases that match TRDD2. CDR1 TSWWSYY and CDR2 QGS come from the germline V gene. The CDR3 totals 18 residues. Losses at the gene ends were 1 base for V and 1 base for J; bases not matched to a gene: 10. The CDR3 nucleotides are TGTGCTCTTGGGGAACGTCCTTCCTACCTATACAGCACCGATAAACTCATCTTT. This codes for CALGERPSYLYSTDKLIF.

This clone came up a few times. V gene TRDV1 combines with J gene TRDJ1, with 12 positions matching TRDD3. Per the germline V gene, CDR1 is TSWWSYY and CDR2 is QGS. V shed 0 bases, J shed 0 bases, and the junction held 23 bases outside the gene matches. The CDR3 runs to 24 residues. CDR3 sequence (DNA): TGTGCTCTTGGGGAACTACCCCACCCGTACTGGGGGATACCAAGGGGGATGTACACCGATAAACTCATCTTT. Translation gives CALGELPHPYWGIPRGMYTDKLIF.